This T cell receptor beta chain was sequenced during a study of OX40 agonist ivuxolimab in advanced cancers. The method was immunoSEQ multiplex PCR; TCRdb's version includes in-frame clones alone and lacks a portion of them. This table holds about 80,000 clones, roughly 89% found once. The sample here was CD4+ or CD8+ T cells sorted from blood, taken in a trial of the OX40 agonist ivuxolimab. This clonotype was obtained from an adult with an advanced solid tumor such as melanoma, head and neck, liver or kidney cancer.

Here the CDR3 reads CASSRTYNTGELFF. For the CDR3, the DNA is TGTGCCAGCAGCCGGACGTATAACACCGGGGAGCTGTTTTTT. V and J are TRBV5-8 and TRBJ2-2; D call uncertain. The CDR3 loop spans 14 amino acids. Per germline, CDR1 SGHTS and CDR2 YDEGEE. Trimming left V 4 bases short and J 2 bases short, with 9 bases between.